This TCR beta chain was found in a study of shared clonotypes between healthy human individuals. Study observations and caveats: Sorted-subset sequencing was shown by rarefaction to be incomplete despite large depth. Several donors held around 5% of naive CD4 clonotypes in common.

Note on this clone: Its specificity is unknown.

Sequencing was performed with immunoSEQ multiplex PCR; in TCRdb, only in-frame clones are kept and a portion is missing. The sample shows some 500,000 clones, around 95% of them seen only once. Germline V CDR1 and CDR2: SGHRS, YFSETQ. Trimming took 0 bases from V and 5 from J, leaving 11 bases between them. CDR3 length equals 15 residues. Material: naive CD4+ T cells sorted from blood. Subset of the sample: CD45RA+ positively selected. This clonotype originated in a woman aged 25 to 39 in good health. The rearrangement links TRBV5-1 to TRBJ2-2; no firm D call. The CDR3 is CASSLEGFGTGELFF. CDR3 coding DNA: TGCGCCAGCAGCTTGGAAGGTTTCGGGACCGGGGAGCTGTTTTTT.